The clone carrying this T cell receptor beta chain was seen only a few times. The antigen remains undetermined. The data are from a study of OX40 agonist ivuxolimab in advanced cancers. The wider study: Patients in dose escalation had liver, melanoma, kidney or head and neck cancers. Findings and limits, study-wide: There was clonal expansion of CD4+ and CD8+ blood T cells by week 6 at 0.1 to 3.0 mg/kg.

Trimming stripped 6 bases from V and 3 bases from J, with 11 bases between. This CDR3 contains 13 residues. The V gene's germline CDR1 is MNHEY and CDR2 SMNVEV (reference sequence). The method was immunoSEQ multiplex PCR; TCRdb's version includes in-frame clones alone and lacks a portion of them. The sample holds about 62,000 clones, nearly 90% seen once. The receptor was isolated from an adult with an advanced solid tumor such as melanoma, head and neck, liver or kidney cancer. The sample in question was CD4+ or CD8+ T cells sorted from blood, obtained in a trial of the OX40 agonist ivuxolimab. The chain is built from TRBV27 and TRBJ1-1; the D is unclear. CDR3 amino acids: CASRPGSYTEAFF. The DNA of the CDR3 is TGTGCCAGCAGGCCGGGTTCCTACACTGAAGCTTTCTTT.